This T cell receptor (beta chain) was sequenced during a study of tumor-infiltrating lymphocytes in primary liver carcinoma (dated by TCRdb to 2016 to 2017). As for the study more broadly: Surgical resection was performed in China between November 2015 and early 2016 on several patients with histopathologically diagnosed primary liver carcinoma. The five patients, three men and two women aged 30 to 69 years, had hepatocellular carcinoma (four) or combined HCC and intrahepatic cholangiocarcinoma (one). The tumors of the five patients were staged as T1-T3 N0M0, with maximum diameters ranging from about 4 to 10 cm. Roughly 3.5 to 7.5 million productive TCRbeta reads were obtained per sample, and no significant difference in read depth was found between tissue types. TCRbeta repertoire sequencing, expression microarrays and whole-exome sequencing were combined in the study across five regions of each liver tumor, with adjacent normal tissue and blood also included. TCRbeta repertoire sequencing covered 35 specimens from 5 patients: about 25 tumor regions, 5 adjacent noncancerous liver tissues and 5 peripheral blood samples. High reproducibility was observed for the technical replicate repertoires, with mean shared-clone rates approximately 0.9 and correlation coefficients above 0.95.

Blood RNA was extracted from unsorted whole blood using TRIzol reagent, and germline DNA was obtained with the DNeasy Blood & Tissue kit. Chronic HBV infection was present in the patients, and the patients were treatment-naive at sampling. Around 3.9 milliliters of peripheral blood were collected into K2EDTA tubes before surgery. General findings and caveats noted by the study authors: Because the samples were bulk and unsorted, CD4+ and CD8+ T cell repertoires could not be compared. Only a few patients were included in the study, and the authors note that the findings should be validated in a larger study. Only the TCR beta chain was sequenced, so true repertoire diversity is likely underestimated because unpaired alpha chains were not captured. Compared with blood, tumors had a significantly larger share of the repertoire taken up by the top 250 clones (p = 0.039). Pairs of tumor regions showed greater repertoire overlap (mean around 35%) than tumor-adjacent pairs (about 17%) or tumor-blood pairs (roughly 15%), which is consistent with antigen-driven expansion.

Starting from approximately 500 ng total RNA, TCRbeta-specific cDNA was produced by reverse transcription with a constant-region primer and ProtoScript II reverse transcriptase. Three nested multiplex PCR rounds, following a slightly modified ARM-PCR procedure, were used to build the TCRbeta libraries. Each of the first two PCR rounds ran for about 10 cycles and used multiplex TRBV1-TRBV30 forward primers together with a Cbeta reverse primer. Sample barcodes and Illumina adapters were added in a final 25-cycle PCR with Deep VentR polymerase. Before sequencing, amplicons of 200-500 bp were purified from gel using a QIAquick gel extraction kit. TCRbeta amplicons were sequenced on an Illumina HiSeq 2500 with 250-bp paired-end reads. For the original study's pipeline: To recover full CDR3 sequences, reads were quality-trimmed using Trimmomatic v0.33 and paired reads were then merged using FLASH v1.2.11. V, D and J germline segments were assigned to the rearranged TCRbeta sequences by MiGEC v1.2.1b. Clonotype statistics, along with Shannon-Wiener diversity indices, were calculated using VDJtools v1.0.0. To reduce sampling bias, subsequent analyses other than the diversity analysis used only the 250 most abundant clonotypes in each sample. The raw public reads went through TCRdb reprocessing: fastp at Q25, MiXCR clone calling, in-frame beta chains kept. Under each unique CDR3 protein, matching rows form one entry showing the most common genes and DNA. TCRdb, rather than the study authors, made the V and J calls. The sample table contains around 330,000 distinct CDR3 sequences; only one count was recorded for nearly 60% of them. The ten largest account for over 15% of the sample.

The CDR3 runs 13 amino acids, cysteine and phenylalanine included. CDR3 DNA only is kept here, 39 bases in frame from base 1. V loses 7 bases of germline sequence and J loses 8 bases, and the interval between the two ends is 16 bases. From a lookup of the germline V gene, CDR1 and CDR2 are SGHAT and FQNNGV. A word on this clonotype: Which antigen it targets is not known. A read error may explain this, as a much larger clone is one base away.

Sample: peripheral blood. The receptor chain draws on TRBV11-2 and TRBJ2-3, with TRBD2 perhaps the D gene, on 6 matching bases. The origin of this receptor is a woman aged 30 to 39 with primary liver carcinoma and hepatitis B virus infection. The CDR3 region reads CASNITLAGTQYF. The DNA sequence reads TGTGCCAGCAACATCACACTAGCCGGTACGCAGTATTTT.